This T cell receptor beta chain comes out of a study of cytomegalovirus exposure and HLA in healthy donors. Study at large: The same platform as the roughly 670 first-cohort repertoires was used for the 130 or so validation repertoires, a later analysis reported.

Findings and limits, study-wide: Many donors shared some public TCRs, even though most TCR sequences were rare. According to reports, the classifier identified cytomegalovirus status with high specificity and sensitivity.

V dropped 5 bases and J dropped 3; count of bases not matched to a gene: 5. The germline V gene encodes CDR1 SQVTM and CDR2 ANQGSEA. This CDR3 comprises 16 residues. For this clone: Its antigen is unknown.

The table came from immunoSEQ multiplex PCR; TCRdb's copy has only in-frame clones and leaves some out. The data contain hundreds of thousands of clones, about 87% of them singletons. The genes are TRBV29-1 and TRBJ2-6; 12 nucleotides match TRBD1. Sequenced: PBMCs. The source of this sequence is a man aged 18 to 29 in good health and CMV-seronegative. CDR3 DNA: TGCAGCGTTACGGGACAGGGGGCAGGTGGGGCCAACGTCCTGACTTTC. Protein: CSVTGQGAGGANVLTF.